The entry below describes one T cell receptor (beta chain). Antigen: not known. This entry comes from a study of T cell responses to AZD1222 COVID-19 vaccine. Study-level points and caveats: Repertoire sampling happened only post peak T cell response. A mostly white British donor set with more females was recruited, and clonal diversity was possibly underestimated. The study found vaccine-associated CD4 TCRs spanning spike, dominant at 160-218 and 743-854. Compared with day 0, the breadth and depth of the Spike-specific TCR repertoire rose significantly after two doses of AZD1222.

Sequencing was performed with immunoSEQ multiplex PCR; in TCRdb, only in-frame clones are kept and a portion is missing. The repertoire holds about 150,000 clones, with 70% to 90% as singletons. The V and J ends lost 6 bases and 4 bases, in that order; junction bases with no gene match: 9. CDR3 length equals 14 residues. CDR1 is MNHNY, CDR2 SVGAGI, per germline (reference sequence). This TCR came from an adult in good health. The sample here was peripheral blood, taken on day 0 of AZD1222 vaccination. The chain uses TRBV6-6 and TRBJ2-7; 7 bases line up with TRBD1. DNA for the CDR3: TGTGCCAGCAGAAGTACAGGGGACGGTTACGAGCAGTACTTC. This encodes CASRSTGDGYEQYF.